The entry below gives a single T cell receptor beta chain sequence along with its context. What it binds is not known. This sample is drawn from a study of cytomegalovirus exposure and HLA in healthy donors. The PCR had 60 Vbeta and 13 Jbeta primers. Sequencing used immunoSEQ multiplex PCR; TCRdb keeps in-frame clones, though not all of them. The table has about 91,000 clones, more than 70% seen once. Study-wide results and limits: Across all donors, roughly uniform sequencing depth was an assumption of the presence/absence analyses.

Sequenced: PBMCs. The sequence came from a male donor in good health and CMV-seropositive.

The CDR3, as DNA: TGTGCTAGTGGCCTCGATGGCTACACCTTC. This gives the protein CASGLDGYTF. The chain has TRBV12-5 and TRBJ1-2; D uncertain. CDR3 size: 10 residues. CDR1 and CDR2 from the germline V gene are LGHNT and FRNRAP. Deletions cut 6 bases from V and 6 bases from J, with 5 bases between.